The 25 T cell receptor beta chains reported below all come from one sample, sequenced in a study of blood T cell repertoires in COVID-19. Assay: immunoSEQ multiplex PCR; the TCRdb copy retains only in-frame clones and omits some. The sample carries approximately 100,000 clones, roughly 86% recorded once. Specimen: peripheral blood. The receptor set was obtained from a woman aged 25-40 years with acute or convalescent COVID-19.

The gene calls are TRBV29-1 and TRBJ1-1; 9 bases fit TRBD1. Germline CDR1 reads SQVTM; CDR2 reads ANQGSEA. V lost 7 bases to trimming and J lost 5 bases; unmatched junction nucleotides: 11. The CDR3 has 14 residues. For the CDR3, the DNA is TGCAGCGGCCCCCGGGACAGGGAAGATACTGAAGCTTTCTTT. Protein sequence: CSGPRDREDTEAFF.

The V gene is TRBV7-9, the J gene TRBJ1-6, with TRBD1 identical over 9 bases. The CDR3 extends over 16 amino acids. The V gene's germline CDR1 is SEHNR and CDR2 FQNEAQ (reference sequence). After removal of 2 bases from V and 7 bases from J, the junction contained 6 bases not matched to a gene. CDR3 amino acids: CASSLTGGQGNSPLHF. CDR3 DNA: TGTGCCAGCAGCTTAACCGGGGGACAGGGCAATTCACCCCTCCACTTT.

The rearrangement joins TRBV27 to TRBJ2-1; D perhaps matches TRBD1 (6 bases). Between the trimmed V and J ends, which lost 1 base and 7 bases, there was a span of 17 bases. Germline V CDR1 and CDR2: MNHEY, SMNVEV (reference sequence). The CDR3 has 16 amino acids. CDR3 in DNA: TGTGCCAGCAGTTTATTATCGGGACAAGCAGTAAATGAGCAGTTCTTC. Its protein product is CASSLLSGQAVNEQFF.

This clone was picked up one time. The chain has TRBV5-1 and TRBJ2-6, with no clear D. V was cut by 0 bases and J by 0 bases, with 7 bases left in between. Germline V gene data show CDR1 as SGHRS and CDR2 as YFSETQ. The CDR3 consists of 16 residues. The CDR3 sequence: CASSLDGPSGANVLTF. The CDR3 nucleotides read TGCGCCAGCAGCTTGGATGGCCCCTCTGGGGCCAACGTCCTGACTTTC.

Remarks on this clone: Other DNA sequences of this sample code for an identical CDR3. The chain employs TRBV5-6 and TRBJ1-1, with 7 bases identical to TRBD1. The V and J ends lost 4 bases and 0 bases, in that order; junction bases with no gene match: 3. Germline V gene lookup returns CDR1 SGHDT and CDR2 YYEEEE. The CDR3 loop spans 14 amino acids. The CDR3 sequence is CASSLTGVNTEAFF. Written as DNA, the CDR3 is TGTGCCAGCAGCCTCACAGGGGTGAACACTGAAGCTTTCTTT. Looking up the rest from reference TRBV5-6 and TRBJ1-1 gives the full variable domain: DAGVTQSPTHLIKTRGQQVTLRCSPKSGHDTVSWYQQALGQGPQFIFQYYEEEERQRGNFPDRFSGHQFPNYSSELNVNALLLGDSALYLCASSLTGVNTEAFFGQGTRLTVV.

The chain uses TRBV28 and TRBJ2-7, with 12 bases that match TRBD1. The CDR3 spans 15 residues. Trimming took 1 base from V and 7 from J; bases not matched to a gene: 5. CDR1 and CDR2 from the germline V gene are MDHEN and SYDVKM. The CDR3 DNA reads TGTGCCAGCAGTTTATCGGGACAGGGGGCTGGGGAGCAGTACTTC. The encoded protein is CASSLSGQGAGEQYF.

The CDR3 here is CASSLAPTGSTEQYF. CDR3 DNA sequence: TGTGCCAGCAGCTTAGCGCCGACAGGGAGTACCGAGCAGTACTTC. The rearrangement links TRBV11-2 to TRBJ2-7; 7 bases are a match to TRBD1. With 1 base clipped from V and 6 bases from J, the junction kept 9 bases outside the gene matches. This CDR3 has 15 residues. CDR1 is SGHAT and CDR2 is FQNNGV in the germline V gene.

The sample holds one count of this clone. V usage is TRBV6-2 or TRBV6-3 and J usage is TRBJ2-2, with TRBD1 matching 9 bases. The germline gives CDR1 MNHEY, CDR2 SVGEGT. The V and J ends lost 4 bases and 6 bases, in that order; junction bases with no gene match: 3. The CDR3 consists of 14 residues. CDR3 residues: CASSSTGGPGELFF. In DNA form, the CDR3 reads TGTGCCAGCAGTTCCACAGGGGGCCCCGGGGAGCTGTTTTTT.

The chain is built from TRBV5-1 and TRBJ2-7; TRBD2 matches 8 bases. The V segment lost 1 base and the J segment 2 bases; nucleotides outside the gene matches: 2. Germline CDR1 is SGHRS and CDR2 is YFSETQ. CDR3 size: 14 residues. In DNA form, the CDR3 reads TGCGCCAGCAGCTTGAGCGGGGGAGCCTACGAGCAGTACTTC. Translated: CASSLSGGAYEQYF.

This rearrangement joins TRBV3-1 (or the pseudogene TRBV3-2) to TRBJ2-1, with TRBD1 identical over 9 bases. The J segment lost 8 bases and the V segment lost 3 bases, leaving 2 bases of the junction unmatched. This CDR3 region has 13 residues. Germline-derived CDR1 and CDR2 are LGHDT and YNNKEL (reference sequence). The CDR3 coding sequence is TGTGCCAGCAGCCATTGGGACAGGGATGAGCAGTTCTTC. This encodes CASSHWDRDEQFF.

The chain uses TRBV7-9 and TRBJ2-2; possible D gene TRBD2, 6 bases. The V gene's germline CDR1 is SEHNR and CDR2 FQNEAQ (reference sequence). CDR3 length: 14 amino acids. V shed 7 bases and J shed 0 bases, with 9 bases lying between them. This CDR3 reads CASNGLTNTGELFF. The CDR3 region has the DNA TGTGCCAGCAATGGACTAACGAACACCGGGGAGCTGTTTTTT. The whole variable domain, remainder taken from reference TRBV7-9 and TRBJ2-2, is DTGVSQNPRHKITKRGQNVTFRCDPISEHNRLYWYRQTLGQGPEFLTYFQNEAQLEKSRLLSDRFSAERPKGSFSTLEIQRTEQGDSAMYLCASNGLTNTGELFFGEGSRLTVL.

V gene TRBV19 combines with J gene TRBJ2-3; perhaps TRBD1 as D (5 bases). Per the germline V gene, CDR1 is LNHDA and CDR2 is SQIVND (reference sequence). The CDR3 length is 14 residues. Trimming removed 3 bases at V and 3 bases at J, with 10 bases between. The CDR3 reads CASSIMAGTDTQYF. The CDR3 DNA sequence: TGTGCCAGTAGTATTATGGCAGGGACAGATACGCAGTATTTT. The whole variable domain, filled in from reference TRBV19 and TRBJ2-3, reads DGGITQSPKYLFRKEGQNVTLSCEQNLNHDAMYWYRQDPGQGLRLIYYSQIVNDFQKGDIAEGYSVSREKKESFPLTVTSAQKNPTAFYLCASSIMAGTDTQYFGPGTRLTVL.

This chain connects TRBV27 to TRBJ2-7, with 9 bases aligning to TRBD1. The CDR3 covers 15 residues. V shed 7 bases, J shed 5 bases, and the junction held 12 bases outside the gene matches. CDR1 and CDR2 from the germline V gene are MNHEY and SMNVEV (reference sequence). CDR3 in amino acids: CASTLGGTGPHEQYF. Written as DNA, the CDR3 is TGTGCCAGCACCTTAGGGGGGACAGGGCCCCACGAGCAGTACTTC.

This clone was seen just once. V and J are TRBV18 and TRBJ2-7; TRBD2 is a possible D gene (6 bases). V was trimmed by 3 bases and J by 6 bases, leaving 9 bases between them. CDR1 is KGHSH, CDR2 LQKENI, per germline. CDR3 size: 12 residues. The CDR3 is CASSPPGGEQYF. CDR3 bases: TGTGCCAGCTCACCTCCCGGGGGCGAGCAGTACTTC.

This clone was recorded once. The CDR3 DNA follows: TGTGCCAGCAGCTTAACGACAGATAATTCACCCCTCCACTTT. It encodes CASSLTTDNSPLHF. The chain employs TRBV7-3 and TRBJ1-6; possibly TRBD1 for D (5 bases). V gave up 0 bases and J gave up 5 bases, with 5 bases separating them. This CDR3 spans 14 amino acids. CDR1 SGHTA and CDR2 FQGTGA come from the germline V gene.

This clone showed up just once. The chain recombines TRBV27 with TRBJ1-1; D unresolved. V dropped 8 bases and J dropped 5 bases, with 9 bases sitting between them. The CDR3 sequence is 11 residues long. CDR1 and CDR2 from the germline V gene are MNHEY and SMNVEV (reference sequence). This CDR3 is CASFGHTEAFF. CDR3 nucleotides: TGTGCCAGCTTTGGCCATACTGAAGCTTTCTTT.

The J gene is TRBJ2-2, the V gene TRBV7-8, with D maybe TRBD1 (6 bases). The germline V gene has CDR1 SGHVS and CDR2 FQNEAQ. V shed 4 bases and J shed 8 bases, with 17 bases lying between them. CDR3 length: 15 residues. Here the CDR3 reads CASSSDSGGWGELFF. CDR3 bases: TGTGCCAGCAGCTCGGACAGCGGAGGTTGGGGGGAGCTGTTTTTT.

The chain uses TRBV5-6 and TRBJ2-3; D is ambiguous. V was shortened by 1 base and J by 1 base, with 7 bases between the two germline ends. Germline lookup yields CDR1 SGHDT and CDR2 YYEEEE. The CDR3 consists of 14 residues. CDR3 DNA: TGTGCCAGCAGCTTGACCCGCGGCACAGATACGCAGTATTTT. This codes for CASSLTRGTDTQYF.

The chain links TRBV2 to TRBJ1-1, with TRBD1 as a possible D gene (5 bases). Trimming took 6 bases from V and 0 from J, leaving 11 bases between them. The CDR3 extends over 14 amino acids. Germline CDR1 reads SNHLY; CDR2 reads FYNNEI. This CDR3 reads CASRGDSLNTEAFF. The CDR3 nucleotides read TGTGCCAGCAGAGGAGACAGTCTGAACACTGAAGCTTTCTTT.

This clone was seen a handful of times. The rearrangement uses TRBV28 and TRBJ1-3; D is undetermined. With 6 bases removed from V and 0 bases from J, the gap between germline ends came to 12 bases. Germline V CDR1 and CDR2: MDHEN, SYDVKM. The CDR3 length is 15 residues. The CDR3 here is CASRTEPLSGNTIYF. As DNA, the CDR3 is TGTGCCAGCAGGACGGAGCCACTCTCTGGAAACACCATATATTTT.

Only a few counts were recorded for this clone. The V gene is TRBV25-1, the J gene TRBJ1-6; 7 bases are shared with TRBD1. Per germline, CDR1 MGHDK and CDR2 SYGVNS. The V and J ends lost 7 bases and 8 bases, in that order; junction bases with no gene match: 5. The CDR3 has 13 residues. This CDR3 reads CASMEGAYSPLHF. The CDR3 bases are TGTGCCAGCATGGAGGGGGCTTATTCACCCCTCCACTTT. Using reference TRBV25-1 and TRBJ1-6 for the parts outside the CDR3, the full variable domain is EADIYQTPRYLVIGTGKKITLECSQTMGHDKMYWYQQDPGMELHLIHYSYGVNSTEKGDLSSESTVSRIRTEHFPLTLESARPSHTSQYLCASMEGAYSPLHFGNGTRLTVT.

The chain links TRBV7-3 to TRBJ1-1; TRBD1 matches at 7 bases. Germline V gene data show CDR1 as SGHTA and CDR2 as FQGTGA. V shed 5 bases, J shed 1 base, and the junction held 4 bases outside the gene matches. This CDR3 contains 14 residues. CDR3 sequence reads: CASSPGGANTEAFF. The CDR3 nucleotides are TGTGCCAGCAGCCCAGGGGGAGCGAACACTGAAGCTTTCTTT.

The chain is built from TRBV19 and TRBJ2-2; D is perhaps TRBD2 (6 bases). The CDR3 is 16 residues long. V dropped 1 base and J dropped 2 bases, with 11 bases sitting between them. Germline-derived CDR1 and CDR2 are LNHDA and SQIVND (reference sequence). CDR3 bases: TGTGCCAGTAGTATAGGGGGACTGATTAACACCGGGGAGCTGTTTTTT. Amino acid sequence: CASSIGGLINTGELFF.

The chain has TRBV7-3 and TRBJ2-2, with D unclear. The V end was cut by 5 bases, the J end by 8 bases, with 9 bases between. Looked up from germline, CDR1 is SGHTA and CDR2 is FQGTGA. The CDR3 has 12 residues. CDR3 bases: TGTGCCAGCAGCCCGCCTAGTGGGGAGCTGTTTTTT. Translating it yields CASSPPSGELFF.

The V and J genes are TRBV29-1 and TRBJ2-3; 10 nucleotides align to TRBD2. Germline lookup yields CDR1 SQVTM and CDR2 ANQGSEA. The CDR3 is 13 residues long. V lost 7 bases and J lost 2; bases outside the gene matches: 3. The CDR3 sequence: CSGTSGPTDTQYF. CDR3 DNA sequence: TGCAGCGGGACTAGCGGACCCACAGATACGCAGTATTTT.